This TCR beta chain was sequenced in a study of blood T cell repertoires in COVID-19. This CDR3 is 14 amino acids long. The V gene's germline CDR1 is SGHRS and CDR2 YFSETQ. V lost 4 bases to trimming and J lost 1 base, with 11 bases between them. Using immunoSEQ multiplex PCR, the repertoire was profiled, and TCRdb retains in-frame clones only, with some absent. The data contain 140,000 or so clones, roughly 88% of them singletons. This chain uses TRBV5-1 with TRBJ1-1; weak D call: TRBD1 (5 bases). Sequencing used peripheral blood. The source is a man between 65 and 85 years old with acute or convalescent COVID-19. DNA of the CDR3: TGCGCCAGCAGCAGGGGCTCGGGGAACACTGAAGCTTTCTTT. Its translation: CASSRGSGNTEAFF.